This passage covers 18 T cell receptor beta chains from one sample sequenced in a study of cytomegalovirus exposure and HLA in healthy donors. Vbeta (60) and Jbeta (13) primers were used in the PCR. Libraries were prepared by immunoSEQ multiplex PCR; TCRdb keeps only in-frame clonotypes and omits some of them. The sample includes around 150,000 clones, roughly 80% of them seen just once. Sequenced input: PBMCs. Every receptor here comes from a male donor in good health and CMV-seronegative.

This clone was found many times. The J gene is TRBJ2-5, the V gene TRBV5-4; perhaps TRBD2 as D (6 bases). Germline V gene lookup returns CDR1 SGHNT and CDR2 YYREEE (reference sequence). The CDR3 is 14 residues long. The V gene lost 3 bases and the J gene lost 1 base, with 10 bases spanning the gap. CDR3 loop: CASSSGTFQETQYF. In DNA form, the CDR3 reads TGTGCCAGCAGCTCCGGGACTTTCCAAGAGACCCAGTACTTC.

The V and J genes are TRBV7-2 and TRBJ2-2; 10 bases line up with TRBD2. Germline V gene sequence: CDR1 SGHTA, CDR2 FQGNSA. V trimming: 5 bases; J trimming: 6 bases; junction bases outside the gene matches: 18. The CDR3 is 19 residues long. CDR3 loop: CASSKNRVTTSGTSGELFF. In nucleotides, the CDR3 is TGTGCCAGCAGCAAGAACCGGGTGACTACTAGCGGGACTTCCGGGGAGCTGTTTTTT.

To note about this clone: Other DNA sequences in this specimen translate into the identical CDR3. The rearrangement uses TRBV19 and TRBJ1-2, with D possibly being TRBD1 (5 bases). The CDR3 totals 15 residues. CDR1 and CDR2 (germline): LNHDA, SQIVND (reference sequence). Trimming pared 1 base from V and 6 bases from J, leaving 15 bases between. CDR3 amino acids: CASSIGAQGGDGYTF. DNA of the CDR3: TGTGCCAGTAGTATAGGGGCCCAGGGAGGTGATGGCTACACCTTC. Together with reference TRBV19 and TRBJ1-2, the CDR3 gives the full variable domain: DGGITQSPKYLFRKEGQNVTLSCEQNLNHDAMYWYRQDPGQGLRLIYYSQIVNDFQKGDIAEGYSVSREKKESFPLTVTSAQKNPTAFYLCASSIGAQGGDGYTFGSGTRLTVV.

About this clone: This specimen includes other DNA sequences encoding the same CDR3. V usage is TRBV12-2 and J usage is TRBJ2-7; the D call in the table, TRBD2, was not verified against the DNA. TRBV12-2 is an annotated pseudogene. The CDR3 runs to 15 residues. CDR3 residues: CASRCRLAGSREQYF. DNA for the CDR3: TGTGCAAGTCGCTGCCGACTAGCGGGATCTCGCGAGCAGTACTTC.

This clone was seen only a few times. The chain couples TRBV5-1 to TRBJ2-5; 10 bases agree with TRBD1. The CDR3 length is 14 residues. Unmatched junction bases numbered 5, after V lost 5 bases and J lost 4 bases. CDR1 and CDR2 (germline): SGHRS, YFSETQ. The CDR3: CASRVTGGGETQYF. The CDR3 nucleotides are TGCGCCAGCAGGGTGACAGGGGGCGGAGAGACCCAGTACTTC.

This clone has a handful of counts. The rearrangement uses TRBV13 and TRBJ2-5; 7 positions match TRBD2. This CDR3 region has 15 residues. The germline V gene has CDR1 PRHDT and CDR2 FYEKMQ (reference sequence). J was trimmed by 1 base and V by 5 bases; bases with no gene match: 7. The CDR3 DNA reads as TGTGCCAGCAGCCAAAGAACTAGCGTCCAAGAGACCCAGTACTTC. It specifies CASSQRTSVQETQYF.

The chain employs TRBV5-5 and TRBJ2-7; 10 bases are a match to TRBD2. CDR3 size: 17 residues. Per germline, CDR1 SGHKS and CDR2 YYEKEE (reference sequence). V lost 0 bases, J lost 4 bases, and 10 bases stayed unmatched. This CDR3 reads CASSLGTASGGGYEQYF. The CDR3 coding sequence is TGTGCCAGCAGCTTGGGGACGGCTAGCGGGGGAGGATACGAGCAGTACTTC.

The V and J genes are TRBV6-6 and TRBJ1-5; the D gene is possibly TRBD1 (5 bases). The CDR3 loop spans 15 amino acids. Looked up from germline, CDR1 is MNHNY and CDR2 is SVGAGI (reference sequence). Trimming cost V 2 bases and J 5 bases, with 13 bases left between them. CDR3 sequence (DNA): TGTGCCAGCAGTTACCTCGGGCAGGGTGATCAGCCCCAGCATTTT. Encoded protein: CASSYLGQGDQPQHF.

This clone has a handful of counts. The chain employs TRBV19 and TRBJ1-1, with 8 bases that match TRBD1. Germline V gives CDR1 LNHDA, CDR2 SQIVND (reference sequence). The CDR3 is made up of 13 amino acids. V was pared by 5 bases and J by 9 bases, with 8 bases of the junction left unmatched. For the CDR3, the DNA is TGTGCCAGTAGTCCCACCGGGACAGGACAAGCTTTCTTT. It is translated as CASSPTGTGQAFF.

This rearrangement joins TRBV5-1 to TRBJ1-4; the match to TRBD1 covers 8 bases. V was pared by 7 bases and J by 7 bases, with 9 bases of the junction left unmatched. CDR3 length equals 14 residues. Germline V gives CDR1 SGHRS, CDR2 YFSETQ. Here the CDR3 reads CASGVDRGGEKLFF. DNA of the CDR3: TGCGCCAGCGGCGTCGACAGGGGCGGTGAAAAACTGTTTTTT.

The J gene is TRBJ1-4, the V gene TRBV7-6, with 7 bases aligning to TRBD1. V dropped 5 bases and J dropped 2; count of bases not matched to a gene: 2. CDR1 is SGHVS, CDR2 FNYEAQ, per germline. The CDR3 is 14 residues long. The CDR3 spells CASSRDSTNEKLFF. CDR3 nucleotides: TGTGCCAGCAGCCGGGACAGCACTAATGAAAAACTGTTTTTT.

The rearrangement uses TRBV7-8 and TRBJ2-1; 7 nucleotides match TRBD1. V lost 3 bases, J lost 6 bases, and 5 bases stayed unmatched. The germline V gene encodes CDR1 SGHVS and CDR2 FQNEAQ. The CDR3 loop spans 14 amino acids. The CDR3 bases are TGTGCCAGCAGCTTCGGACAGGCATTCAATGAGCAGTTCTTC. Protein: CASSFGQAFNEQFF. The full variable domain, in which reference TRBV7-8 and TRBJ2-1 provide the parts outside the CDR3, is GAGVSQSPRYKVAKRGQDVALRCDPISGHVSLFWYQQALGQGPEFLTYFQNEAQLDKSGLPSDRFFAERPEGSVSTLKIQRTQQEDSAVYLCASSFGQAFNEQFFGPGTRLTVL.

The chain employs TRBV9 and TRBJ1-2; D not resolved. The germline V gene has CDR1 SGDLS and CDR2 YYNGEE. This CDR3 contains 13 residues. Trimming took off 4 bases at V and 2 bases at J, with 9 bases between the two ends. The CDR3 protein is CASSNQANYGYTF. As DNA, the CDR3 is TGTGCCAGCAGCAATCAGGCGAACTATGGCTACACCTTC. Combining the CDR3 with reference TRBV9 and TRBJ1-2 gives the whole variable domain DSGVTQTPKHLITATGQRVTLRCSPRSGDLSVYWYQQSLDQGLQFLIQYYNGEERAKGNILERFSAQQFPDLHSELNLSSLELGDSALYFCASSNQANYGYTFGSGTRLTVV.

The CDR3, as DNA: TGTGCCAGCAGTGAGCACCCAGGACAGGGCAATGGCTACACCTTC. Its translation: CASSEHPGQGNGYTF. The rearrangement uses TRBV6-1 and TRBJ1-2; 8 nucleotides match TRBD1. Unmatched junction bases numbered 9, after V lost 3 bases and J lost 6 bases. This CDR3 has 15 residues. In germline, CDR1 is MNHNS, CDR2 SASEGT.

The chain recombines TRBV2 with TRBJ2-3; unclear D gene. Germline lookup yields CDR1 SNHLY and CDR2 FYNNEI. CDR3 length equals 11 residues. V lost 10 bases to trimming and J lost 0 bases, with 5 bases between them. The CDR3 sequence: CATQSTDTQYF. The DNA of the CDR3 is TGTGCCACCCAGAGCACAGATACGCAGTATTTT.

This clone was picked up one time. The rearrangement joins TRBV7-9 to TRBJ2-7; D is perhaps TRBD2 (6 bases). Germline V gene sequence: CDR1 SEHNR, CDR2 FQNEAQ (reference sequence). The CDR3 is 15 residues long. Trimming removed 4 bases at V and 2 bases at J, with 15 bases between. The chain's CDR3 is CASSYPGTPTYEQYF. CDR3 nucleotides: TGTGCCAGCAGCTACCCCGGGACTCCGACCTACGAGCAGTACTTC.

The gene calls are TRBV2 and TRBJ2-7; TRBD1 aligns across 7 bases. CDR1 SNHLY and CDR2 FYNNEI come from the germline V gene. The CDR3 is 15 residues long. V dropped 7 bases and J dropped 2; count of bases not matched to a gene: 11. CDR3: CASTADWDRTYEQYF. The CDR3 nucleotides are TGTGCCAGCACGGCCGACTGGGACAGAACCTACGAGCAGTACTTC.

V and J are TRBV2 and TRBJ1-3; tentative D call: TRBD1 (5 bases). V was clipped by 6 bases and J by 3 bases, with 9 bases between them. The CDR3 loop spans 13 amino acids. In germline, CDR1 is SNHLY, CDR2 FYNNEI. As DNA, the CDR3 is TGTGCCAGCAGACTCGGGGGTGGAAACACCATATATTTT. Translating it yields CASRLGGGNTIYF.